This TCR beta chain appears in the sequencing data of a study of CD8 T cells in ankylosing spondylitis. Study observations and caveats: About 8 highly homologous variants made up a TCR beta motif, and this motif appeared characteristic of ankylosing spondylitis blood.

Quantitative 5'-RACE with molecular barcodes produced the TCR beta libraries. TCRdb re-derived calls from the 5' RACE reads in MiXCR, one entry per CDR3 protein. The table has 470,000 or so distinct CDR3 sequences, roughly 26% seen once; the top ten hold about 1%. For this clonotype: Its specificity is not known.

Trimming cost V 6 bases and J 5 bases; bases outside gene matches: 6. CDR3 length equals 15 residues. The V gene's germline CDR1 is SEHNR and CDR2 FQNEAQ (reference sequence). This chain links TRBV7-9 with TRBJ2-5; 13 bases fit TRBD2. Specimen: blood, either unsorted or a sorted T cell fraction (not recorded which). The sequence was obtained from a male donor with ankylosing spondylitis. DNA of the CDR3: TGTGCCAGCAGTAAACTAGCGGGAGGGGCGGAGACCCAGTACTTC. This translates into CASSKLAGGAETQYF.